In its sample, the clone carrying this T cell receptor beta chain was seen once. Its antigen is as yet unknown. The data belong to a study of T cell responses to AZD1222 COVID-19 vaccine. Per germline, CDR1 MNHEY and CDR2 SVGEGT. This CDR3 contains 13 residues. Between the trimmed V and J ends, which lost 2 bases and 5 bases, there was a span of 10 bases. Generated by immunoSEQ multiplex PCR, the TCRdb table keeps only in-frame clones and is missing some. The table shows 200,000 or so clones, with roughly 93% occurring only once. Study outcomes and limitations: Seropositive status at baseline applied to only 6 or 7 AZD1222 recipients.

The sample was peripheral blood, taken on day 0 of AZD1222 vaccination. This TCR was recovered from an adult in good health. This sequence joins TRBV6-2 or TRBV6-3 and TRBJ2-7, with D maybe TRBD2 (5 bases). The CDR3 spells CASSYTAGDEQYF. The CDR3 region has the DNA TGTGCCAGCAGTTACACGGCCGGGGACGAGCAGTACTTC.